This T cell receptor beta chain was documented in a study of shared clonotypes between healthy human individuals. Findings and caveats of the study: Clonotype sharing among donors likely depends on sequencing depth.

Clones were read by immunoSEQ multiplex PCR, and TCRdb kept only the in-frame ones, dropping some. The top ten hold around 15% of the sample, which has a few hundred thousand clones, 80% to 90% seen once. Germline V gives CDR1 SGHDT, CDR2 YYEEEE. This CDR3 comprises 15 residues. Trimming removed 0 bases from V and 0 bases from J, with 10 bases in between. Remarks on this clone: The antigen is unknown.

The J gene is TRBJ2-7, the V gene TRBV5-6; D is perhaps TRBD1 (5 bases). The source is a man between 18 and 29 years old in good health. Material: memory CD8+ T cells sorted from blood. Indicated subset: CD45RO+ cells pooled with CCR7-negative TemRA cells. The chain's CDR3 is CASSLAPGISYEQYF. DNA for the CDR3: TGTGCCAGCAGCTTGGCACCAGGGATCTCCTACGAGCAGTACTTC.